This T cell receptor beta chain was sequenced during a study of T cells in Graves' hyperthyroidism and ophthalmopathy. Findings of the study overall: Most expanded thyroid clonotypes above 0.001 also appeared in blood.

Under 3 months was the duration of disease in ophthalmopathy patients, who also had a Clinical Activity Score of at least 3 and a NOSPECS grade of at least 4. Clinical symptoms, serum thyroxine and TRAb, thyroid ultrasound and orbital computed tomography together formed the diagnostic basis. Germline V gene lookup returns CDR1 KGHSH and CDR2 LQKENI. This CDR3 contains 13 residues. About this clonotype: Its antigen remains unidentified. This may be a read error, as it is one base from a much larger clone.

Using RNA transcripts as the source, TCR beta CDR3 regions were amplified. The study used the HTBI primer set for a first-round RT-PCR of the TCR CDR3. One entry per CDR3 protein results from TCRdb running MiXCR on the multiplex PCR reads. This table holds about 640,000 distinct CDR3 sequences, less than 25% found once. This receptor was taken from a man aged 25-45 years with Graves' ophthalmopathy. This rearrangement joins TRBV18 to TRBJ2-7; 8 nucleotides line up with TRBD1. The specimen was blood. The CDR3 is CASPPQGAYEQYF. The DNA for the CDR3 is TGTGCCAGCCCACCACAGGGGGCCTACGAGCAGTACTTC.